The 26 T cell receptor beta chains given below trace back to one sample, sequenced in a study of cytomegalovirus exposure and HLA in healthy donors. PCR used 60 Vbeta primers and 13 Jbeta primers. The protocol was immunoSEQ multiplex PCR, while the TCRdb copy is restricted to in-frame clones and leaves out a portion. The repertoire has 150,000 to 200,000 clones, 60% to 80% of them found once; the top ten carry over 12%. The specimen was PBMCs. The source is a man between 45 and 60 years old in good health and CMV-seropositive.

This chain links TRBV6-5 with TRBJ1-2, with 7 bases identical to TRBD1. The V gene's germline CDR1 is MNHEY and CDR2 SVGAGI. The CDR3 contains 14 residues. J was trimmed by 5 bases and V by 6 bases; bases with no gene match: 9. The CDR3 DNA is TGTGCCAGCAGGCCAACAGACAGGGCATATGGCTACACCTTC. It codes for CASRPTDRAYGYTF.

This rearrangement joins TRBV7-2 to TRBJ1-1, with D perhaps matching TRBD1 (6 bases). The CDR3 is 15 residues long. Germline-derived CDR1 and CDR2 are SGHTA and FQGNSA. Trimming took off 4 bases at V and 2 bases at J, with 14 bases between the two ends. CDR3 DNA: TGTGCCAGCAGCTCATCAAGGACAGCAAACACTGAAGCTTTCTTT. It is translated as CASSSSRTANTEAFF.

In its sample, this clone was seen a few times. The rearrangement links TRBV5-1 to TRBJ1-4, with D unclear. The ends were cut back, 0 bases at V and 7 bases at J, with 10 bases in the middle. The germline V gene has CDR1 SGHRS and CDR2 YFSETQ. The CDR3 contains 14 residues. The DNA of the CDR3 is TGCGCCAGCAGCTTGGCCTTTGTGGCTGAAAAACTGTTTTTT. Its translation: CASSLAFVAEKLFF.

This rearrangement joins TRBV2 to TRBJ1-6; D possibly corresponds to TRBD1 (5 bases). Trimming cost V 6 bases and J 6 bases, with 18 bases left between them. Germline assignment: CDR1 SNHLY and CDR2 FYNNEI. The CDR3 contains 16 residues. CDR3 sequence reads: CASRNSDSRSNSPLHF. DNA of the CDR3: TGTGCCAGCAGGAACTCTGACAGCCGGAGTAATTCACCCCTCCACTTT.

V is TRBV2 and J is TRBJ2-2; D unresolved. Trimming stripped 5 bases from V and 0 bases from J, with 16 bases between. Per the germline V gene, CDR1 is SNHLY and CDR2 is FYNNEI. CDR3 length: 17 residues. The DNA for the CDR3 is TGTGCCAGCAGTCAAAGCTTCTGGGCATCGAACACCGGGGAGCTGTTTTTT. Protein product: CASSQSFWASNTGELFF.

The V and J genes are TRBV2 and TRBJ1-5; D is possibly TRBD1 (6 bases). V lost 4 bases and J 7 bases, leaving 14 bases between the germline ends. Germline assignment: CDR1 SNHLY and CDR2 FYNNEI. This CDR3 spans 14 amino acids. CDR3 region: CASSATGNSQPQHF. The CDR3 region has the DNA TGTGCCAGCAGTGCGACAGGAAACAGCCAGCCCCAGCATTTT. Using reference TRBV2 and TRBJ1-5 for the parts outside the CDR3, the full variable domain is EPEVTQTPSHQVTQMGQEVILRCVPISNHLYFYWYRQILGQKVEFLVSFYNNEISEKSEIFDDQFSVERPDGSNFTLKIRSTKLEDSAMYFCASSATGNSQPQHFGDGTRLSIL.

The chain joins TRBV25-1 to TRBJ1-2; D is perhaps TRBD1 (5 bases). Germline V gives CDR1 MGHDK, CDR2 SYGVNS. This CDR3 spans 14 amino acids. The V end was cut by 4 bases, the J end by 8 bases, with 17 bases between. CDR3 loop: CASSGGLGRGGYTF. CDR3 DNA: TGTGCCAGCAGTGGCGGCCTGGGGAGGGGAGGCTACACCTTC.

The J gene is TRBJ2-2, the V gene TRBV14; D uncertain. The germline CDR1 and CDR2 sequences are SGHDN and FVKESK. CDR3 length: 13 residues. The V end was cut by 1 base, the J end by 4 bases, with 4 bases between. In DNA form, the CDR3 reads TGTGCCAGCAGCCAAGTCCGCACCGGGGAGCTGTTTTTT. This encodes CASSQVRTGELFF. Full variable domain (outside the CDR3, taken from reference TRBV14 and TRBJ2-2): EAGVTQFPSHSVIEKGQTVTLRCDPISGHDNLYWYRRVMGKEIKFLLHFVKESKQDESGMPNNRFLAERTGGTYSTLKVQPAELEDSGVYFCASSQVRTGELFFGEGSRLTVL.

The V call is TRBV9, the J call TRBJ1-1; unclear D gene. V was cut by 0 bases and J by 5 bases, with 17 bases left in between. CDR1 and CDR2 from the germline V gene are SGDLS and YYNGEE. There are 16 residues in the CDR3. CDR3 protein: CASSVVSAGLGTEAFF. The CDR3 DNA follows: TGTGCCAGCAGCGTAGTATCGGCGGGTCTGGGAACTGAAGCTTTCTTT.

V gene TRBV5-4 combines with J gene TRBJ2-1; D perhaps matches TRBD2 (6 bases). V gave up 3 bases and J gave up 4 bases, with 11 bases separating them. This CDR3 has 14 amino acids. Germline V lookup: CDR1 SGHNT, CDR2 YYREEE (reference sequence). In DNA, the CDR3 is TGTGCCAGCAGCTCGCGGGACCGATACAATGAGCAGTTCTTC. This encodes CASSSRDRYNEQFF.

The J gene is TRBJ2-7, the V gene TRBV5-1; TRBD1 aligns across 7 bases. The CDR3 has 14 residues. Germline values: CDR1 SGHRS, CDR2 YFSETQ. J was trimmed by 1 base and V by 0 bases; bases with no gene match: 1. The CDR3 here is CASSLDRGSYEQYF. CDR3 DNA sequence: TGCGCCAGCAGCTTGGACAGGGGATCCTACGAGCAGTACTTC.

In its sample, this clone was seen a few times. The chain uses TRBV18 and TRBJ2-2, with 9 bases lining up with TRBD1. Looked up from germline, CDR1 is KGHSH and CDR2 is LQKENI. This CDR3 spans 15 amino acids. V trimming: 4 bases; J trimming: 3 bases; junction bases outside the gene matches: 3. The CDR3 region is CASSQRTGDTGELFF. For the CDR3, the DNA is TGTGCCAGCTCACAGAGGACAGGGGACACCGGGGAGCTGTTTTTT.

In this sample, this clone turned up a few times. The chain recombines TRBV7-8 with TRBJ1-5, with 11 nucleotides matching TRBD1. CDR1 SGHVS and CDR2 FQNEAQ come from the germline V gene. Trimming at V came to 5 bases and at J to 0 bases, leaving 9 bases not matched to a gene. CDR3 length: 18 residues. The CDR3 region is CASSAGTGGFYSNQPQHF. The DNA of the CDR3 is TGTGCCAGCAGCGCCGGGACAGGGGGATTTTATAGCAATCAGCCCCAGCATTTT.

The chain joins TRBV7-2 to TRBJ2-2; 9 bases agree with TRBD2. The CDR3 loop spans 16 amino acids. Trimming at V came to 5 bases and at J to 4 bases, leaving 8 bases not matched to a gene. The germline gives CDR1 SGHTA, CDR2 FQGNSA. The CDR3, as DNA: TGTGCCAGCAGCCTAATAGCGGGGGCCGTCACCGGGGAGCTGTTTTTT. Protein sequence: CASSLIAGAVTGELFF.

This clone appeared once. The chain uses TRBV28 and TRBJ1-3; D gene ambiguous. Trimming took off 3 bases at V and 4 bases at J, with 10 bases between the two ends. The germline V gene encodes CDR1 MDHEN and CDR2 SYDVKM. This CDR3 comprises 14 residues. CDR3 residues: CASSLIGRGNTIYF. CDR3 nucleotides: TGTGCCAGCAGTTTGATAGGGAGAGGAAACACCATATATTTT.

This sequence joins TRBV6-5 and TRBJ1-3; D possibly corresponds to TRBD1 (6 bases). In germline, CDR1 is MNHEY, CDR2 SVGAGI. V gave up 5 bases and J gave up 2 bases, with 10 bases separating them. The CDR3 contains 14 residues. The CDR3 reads CASSEPGAGNTIYF. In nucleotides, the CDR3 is TGTGCCAGCAGTGAGCCAGGGGCTGGAAACACCATATATTTT.

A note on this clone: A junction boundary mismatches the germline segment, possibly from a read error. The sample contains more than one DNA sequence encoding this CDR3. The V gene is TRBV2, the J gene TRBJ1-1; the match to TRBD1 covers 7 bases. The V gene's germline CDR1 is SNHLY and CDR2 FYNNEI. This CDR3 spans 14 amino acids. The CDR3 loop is CAVQNRGGRTEAFF. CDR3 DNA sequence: TGCGCCGTTCAAAACAGGGGCGGGCGAACTGAAGCTTTCTTT.

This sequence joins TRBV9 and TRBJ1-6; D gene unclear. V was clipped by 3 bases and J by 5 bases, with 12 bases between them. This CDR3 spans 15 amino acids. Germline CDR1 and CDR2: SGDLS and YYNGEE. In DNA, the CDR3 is TGTGCCAGCAGCGGTGGGGAGTGGGATAATTCACCCCTCCACTTT. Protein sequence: CASSGGEWDNSPLHF.

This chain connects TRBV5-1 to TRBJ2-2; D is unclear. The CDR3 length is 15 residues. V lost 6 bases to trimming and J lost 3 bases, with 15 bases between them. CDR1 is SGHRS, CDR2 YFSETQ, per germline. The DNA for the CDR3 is TGCGCCAGCAAACTCCGAGGAGACTACACCGGGGAGCTGTTTTTT. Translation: CASKLRGDYTGELFF. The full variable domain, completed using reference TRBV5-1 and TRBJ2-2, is KAGVTQTPRYLIKTRGQQVTLSCSPISGHRSVSWYQQTPGQGLQFLFEYFSETQRNKGNFPGRFSGRQFSNSRSEMNVSTLELGDSALYLCASKLRGDYTGELFFGEGSRLTVL.

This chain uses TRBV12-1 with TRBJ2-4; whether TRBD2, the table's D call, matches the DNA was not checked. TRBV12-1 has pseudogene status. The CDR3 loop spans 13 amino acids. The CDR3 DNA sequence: TGTGCCAGCAGCTCACTGTCTGAGGACATTCAGTACTTC. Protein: CASSSLSEDIQYF.

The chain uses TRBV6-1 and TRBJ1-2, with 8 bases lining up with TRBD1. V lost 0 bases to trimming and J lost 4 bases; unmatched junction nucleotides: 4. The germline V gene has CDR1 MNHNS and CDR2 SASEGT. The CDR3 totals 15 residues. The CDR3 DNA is TGTGCCAGCAGTGAAGCTTGGGGACAGGTCTATGGCTACACCTTC. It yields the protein CASSEAWGQVYGYTF.

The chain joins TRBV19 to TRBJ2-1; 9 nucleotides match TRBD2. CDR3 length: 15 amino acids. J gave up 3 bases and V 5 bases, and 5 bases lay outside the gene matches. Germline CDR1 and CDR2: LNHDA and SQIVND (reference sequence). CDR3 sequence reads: CASSLSGGGYNEQFF. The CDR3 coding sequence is TGTGCCAGTAGTCTTAGCGGGGGAGGCTACAATGAGCAGTTCTTC.

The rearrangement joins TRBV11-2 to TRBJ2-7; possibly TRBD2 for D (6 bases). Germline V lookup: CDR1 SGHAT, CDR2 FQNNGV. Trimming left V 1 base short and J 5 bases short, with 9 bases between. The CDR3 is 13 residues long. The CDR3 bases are TGTGCCAGCAGCTTAGGGCGGGGAGACGAGCAGTACGTC. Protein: CASSLGRGDEQYV.

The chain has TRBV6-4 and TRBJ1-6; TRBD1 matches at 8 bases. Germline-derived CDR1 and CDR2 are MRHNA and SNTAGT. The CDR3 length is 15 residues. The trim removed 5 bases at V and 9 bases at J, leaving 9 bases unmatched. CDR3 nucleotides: TGTGCCAGCAGTAGACAGGGGAGGGGAGGTTCACCCCTCCACTTT. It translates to CASSRQGRGGSPLHF.

The CDR3 DNA reads as TGTGCCAGCAGCCAGGGAGGGGGGTATTTGGATTCACCCCTCCACTTT. Protein: CASSQGGGYLDSPLHF. The chain joins TRBV7-2 to TRBJ1-6; tentative D call: TRBD1 (6 bases). Trimming left V 5 bases short and J 8 bases short, with 19 bases between. The CDR3 is made up of 16 amino acids. Germline loops: CDR1 SGHTA, CDR2 FQGNSA.

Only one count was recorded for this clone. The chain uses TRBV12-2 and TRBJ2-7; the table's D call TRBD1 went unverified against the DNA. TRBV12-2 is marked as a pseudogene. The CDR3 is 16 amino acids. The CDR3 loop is CASRLATLDRLYEQYV. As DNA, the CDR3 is TGTGCAAGTCGCTTAGCTACACTGGACAGGCTTTACGAGCAGTACGTC.